What follows is one TCR beta chain and its context. Its target is unknown. This sample is part of a study of regulatory dendritic cells for organ transplantation. Overall study context: Regulatory dendritic cells were monocyte-derived, receiving vitamin D3 on days 0 and 4 and IL-10 on day 4. Broader study findings: Mature dendritic cells appeared to drive more memory CD8+ clonal expansion than regulatory ones.

Germline lookup yields CDR1 SGHRS and CDR2 YFSETQ. With V trimmed by 4 bases and J by 2 bases, 4 bases remained unmatched. The CDR3 runs 16 residues. Measured with immunoSEQ multiplex PCR; TCRdb has only the in-frame clones, and not every one. The data show about 18,000 clones, 70% to 80% seen once. CFSE-labeled sorted T cells met regulatory or mature dendritic cells for about five days. Memory T cells were CD45RO+, naive were CD45RA+, sorted by FACS. The sequenced sample consisted of memory CD4+ T cells from blood cultured with regulatory dendritic cells. Subset of the sample: CD45RO+ memory T cells. This receptor was identified in a human donor in good health. The V call is TRBV5-1, the J call TRBJ2-7; 15 nucleotides match TRBD2. CDR3 nucleotide sequence: TGCGCCAGCAGCCCAGGACTAGCGGGAGGGGCCTACGAGCAGTACTTC. It is translated as CASSPGLAGGAYEQYF.